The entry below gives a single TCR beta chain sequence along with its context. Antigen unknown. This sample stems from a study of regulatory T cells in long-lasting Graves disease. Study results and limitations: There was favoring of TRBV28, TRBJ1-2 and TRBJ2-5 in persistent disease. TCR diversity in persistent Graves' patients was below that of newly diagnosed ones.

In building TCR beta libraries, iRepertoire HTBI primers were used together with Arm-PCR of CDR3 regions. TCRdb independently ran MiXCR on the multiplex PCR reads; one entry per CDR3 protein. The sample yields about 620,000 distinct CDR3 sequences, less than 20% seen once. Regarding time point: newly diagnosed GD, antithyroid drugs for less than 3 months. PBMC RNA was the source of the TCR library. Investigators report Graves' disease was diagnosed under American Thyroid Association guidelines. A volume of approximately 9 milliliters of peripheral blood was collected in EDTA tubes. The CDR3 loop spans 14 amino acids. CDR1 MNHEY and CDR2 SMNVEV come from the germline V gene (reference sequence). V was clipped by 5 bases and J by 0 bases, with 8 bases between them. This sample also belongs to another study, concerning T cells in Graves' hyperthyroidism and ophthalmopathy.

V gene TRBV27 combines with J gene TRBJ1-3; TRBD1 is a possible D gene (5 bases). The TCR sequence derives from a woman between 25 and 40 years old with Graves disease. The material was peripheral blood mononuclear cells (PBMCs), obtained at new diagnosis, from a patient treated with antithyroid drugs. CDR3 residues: CASSVGASGNTIYF. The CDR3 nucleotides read TGTGCCAGCAGTGTAGGGGCCTCTGGAAACACCATATATTTT.